This T cell receptor (beta chain) was sequenced during a study of T-cell reconstitution after alpha-beta-depleted transplantation in children. Findings and limits, study-wide: Newly made T cells mostly supplied T-cell counts and diversity one year after transplant. About two months after transplant, alpha-beta T cells reportedly came from several hundred expanded graft clones. The origin of high day-60 TCRbeta diversity in some patients lay in surviving recipient T cells and thymic progenitors.

Preparation of the TCRbeta library involved a method that used unique molecular identifiers. TCRdb redid the calling of the PCR reads with MiXCR, one entry per CDR3 protein. The sample lists approximately 490,000 distinct CDR3 sequences, over 9.5% occurring once. Trimming cost V 4 bases and J 2 bases, with 13 bases left between them. CDR1 and CDR2 from the germline V gene are DFQATT and SNEGSKA (reference sequence). This CDR3 contains 14 residues. This clonotype was counted a single time. Antigen unknown. A much larger clone lies one base from this, so it may be a read error. The clonotype comes from a child younger than 10 with inherited bone marrow failure, due to receive a stem cell transplant. The V gene is TRBV20-1, the J gene TRBJ2-3, with D uncertain. This material consisted of PBMCs, taken before TCRalphabeta/CD19-depleted stem cell transplant. Written as DNA, the CDR3 is TGCAGTGCTATACGGACGGCTGCCACAGATACGCAGTATTTT. This gives the protein CSAIRTAATDTQYF.